This T cell receptor (beta chain) was documented in a study of cytomegalovirus exposure and HLA in healthy donors. Overall study context: A data release that came early held around 85 million unique TCRs from HLA-typed donors.

The CDR3 length is 16 residues. Trimming took 2 bases from V and 6 from J; bases not matched to a gene: 10. Germline lookup yields CDR1 SGDLS and CDR2 YYNGEE. Primers included in the PCR were 60 Vbeta and 13 Jbeta primers. Sequencing used immunoSEQ multiplex PCR; TCRdb keeps in-frame clones, though not all of them. The sample lists approximately 190,000 clones, 65% to 85% occurring once. The chain links TRBV9 to TRBJ2-7; 11 nucleotides agree with TRBD1. Sequencing was done on a sample of PBMCs. This TCR derives from a man aged 35-49 years in good health and CMV-seropositive. The CDR3 here is CASSVLQGGTGGEQYF. The CDR3 DNA reads TGTGCCAGCAGCGTTCTACAAGGGGGGACAGGGGGCGAGCAGTACTTC.